These T cell receptor beta chains were read from a single sample in a study of cytomegalovirus exposure and HLA in healthy donors. The data were produced by immunoSEQ multiplex PCR, yet TCRdb's version contains in-frame clones alone and is incomplete. The table lists a few hundred thousand clones, 80% to 95% of them singletons. The sample was PBMCs. These receptors were taken from a girl between 2 and 10 years old in good health and CMV-seronegative. CDR3s include the opening cysteine and the closing phenylalanine or tryptophan. D genes are given only for firm matches.

d_call	cdr3_length	v_call	j_call	cdr3_aa
TRBD1	13	TRBV29-1	TRBJ2-7	CSVERTGGDEQYF
.	14	TRBV5-6	TRBJ2-5	CASRIGDMMETQYF
.	14	TRBV30	TRBJ1-4	CAWSVGGKEEKLFF
TRBD1	15	TRBV30	TRBJ1-5	CACTPGQASYQPQHF
.	18	TRBV5-4	TRBJ2-2	CASSSDWARKRYAGELFF
.	13	TRBV6-5	TRBJ2-6	CASSISGANVLTF
TRBD1	13	TRBV6-5	TRBJ2-5	CASRFRGRETQYF
TRBD2	16	TRBV19	TRBJ2-1	CASSIDGGVPYNEQFF
TRBD1	14	TRBV18	TRBJ2-7	CASSGTDTFYEQYF
TRBD2	14	TRBV30	TRBJ2-5	CAWSETSGGETQYF
TRBD1	14	TRBV7-2	TRBJ1-4	CASSLGQGVQKLFF
.	15	TRBV6-5	TRBJ2-7	CASSYSAQGNYEQYF
TRBD2	16	TRBV4-1	TRBJ2-1	CASSQSLSGRAHEQFF
TRBD2	14	TRBV6-5	TRBJ2-7	CASSPNGGSYEQYF
.	12	TRBV29-1	TRBJ2-2	CSVGGNTGELFF
TRBD1	14	TRBV6-1	TRBJ2-7	CASNQGQPPYEQYF
.	14	TRBV27	TRBJ2-1	CASTQGSSYNEQFF
.	17	TRBV28	TRBJ1-2	CASTSTRAGIKSYGYTF